This TCR beta chain was found in a study of cytomegalovirus exposure and HLA in healthy donors. Study-wide findings and caveats: There were reportedly fewer N-insertions in an Asian-associated ancestry cluster than the roughly 610-donor mean, in a later analysis. Cytomegalovirus-associated TCR beta chains were listed, numbering 164.

Primers: 60 Vbeta forward and 13 Jbeta reverse. The table came from immunoSEQ multiplex PCR; TCRdb's copy has only in-frame clones and leaves some out. The table has around 90,000 clones, roughly 80% seen once. This CDR3 region has 13 residues. From germline, CDR1 is SGHTA and CDR2 FQGNSA. Notes on this clone: Its antigen is currently unknown. The germline gene is not matched at one end of the junction; a read error may be the cause.

The V gene is TRBV7-2, the J gene TRBJ2-7; 7 bases match TRBD2. The origin of this receptor is a human donor in good health. The source material was PBMCs. The CDR3 sequence is CASSLAANYEQYF. CDR3 bases: TGTGCCAGCAGCCTAGCGGCAAACTACGAGCAGTACTTC. Together with reference TRBV7-2 and TRBJ2-7, the CDR3 gives the full variable domain: GAGVSQSPSNKVTEKGKDVELRCDPISGHTALYWYRQSLGQGLEFLIYFQGNSAPDKSGLPSDRFSAERTGGSVSTLTIQRTQQEDSAVYLCASSLAANYEQYFGPGTRLTVT.